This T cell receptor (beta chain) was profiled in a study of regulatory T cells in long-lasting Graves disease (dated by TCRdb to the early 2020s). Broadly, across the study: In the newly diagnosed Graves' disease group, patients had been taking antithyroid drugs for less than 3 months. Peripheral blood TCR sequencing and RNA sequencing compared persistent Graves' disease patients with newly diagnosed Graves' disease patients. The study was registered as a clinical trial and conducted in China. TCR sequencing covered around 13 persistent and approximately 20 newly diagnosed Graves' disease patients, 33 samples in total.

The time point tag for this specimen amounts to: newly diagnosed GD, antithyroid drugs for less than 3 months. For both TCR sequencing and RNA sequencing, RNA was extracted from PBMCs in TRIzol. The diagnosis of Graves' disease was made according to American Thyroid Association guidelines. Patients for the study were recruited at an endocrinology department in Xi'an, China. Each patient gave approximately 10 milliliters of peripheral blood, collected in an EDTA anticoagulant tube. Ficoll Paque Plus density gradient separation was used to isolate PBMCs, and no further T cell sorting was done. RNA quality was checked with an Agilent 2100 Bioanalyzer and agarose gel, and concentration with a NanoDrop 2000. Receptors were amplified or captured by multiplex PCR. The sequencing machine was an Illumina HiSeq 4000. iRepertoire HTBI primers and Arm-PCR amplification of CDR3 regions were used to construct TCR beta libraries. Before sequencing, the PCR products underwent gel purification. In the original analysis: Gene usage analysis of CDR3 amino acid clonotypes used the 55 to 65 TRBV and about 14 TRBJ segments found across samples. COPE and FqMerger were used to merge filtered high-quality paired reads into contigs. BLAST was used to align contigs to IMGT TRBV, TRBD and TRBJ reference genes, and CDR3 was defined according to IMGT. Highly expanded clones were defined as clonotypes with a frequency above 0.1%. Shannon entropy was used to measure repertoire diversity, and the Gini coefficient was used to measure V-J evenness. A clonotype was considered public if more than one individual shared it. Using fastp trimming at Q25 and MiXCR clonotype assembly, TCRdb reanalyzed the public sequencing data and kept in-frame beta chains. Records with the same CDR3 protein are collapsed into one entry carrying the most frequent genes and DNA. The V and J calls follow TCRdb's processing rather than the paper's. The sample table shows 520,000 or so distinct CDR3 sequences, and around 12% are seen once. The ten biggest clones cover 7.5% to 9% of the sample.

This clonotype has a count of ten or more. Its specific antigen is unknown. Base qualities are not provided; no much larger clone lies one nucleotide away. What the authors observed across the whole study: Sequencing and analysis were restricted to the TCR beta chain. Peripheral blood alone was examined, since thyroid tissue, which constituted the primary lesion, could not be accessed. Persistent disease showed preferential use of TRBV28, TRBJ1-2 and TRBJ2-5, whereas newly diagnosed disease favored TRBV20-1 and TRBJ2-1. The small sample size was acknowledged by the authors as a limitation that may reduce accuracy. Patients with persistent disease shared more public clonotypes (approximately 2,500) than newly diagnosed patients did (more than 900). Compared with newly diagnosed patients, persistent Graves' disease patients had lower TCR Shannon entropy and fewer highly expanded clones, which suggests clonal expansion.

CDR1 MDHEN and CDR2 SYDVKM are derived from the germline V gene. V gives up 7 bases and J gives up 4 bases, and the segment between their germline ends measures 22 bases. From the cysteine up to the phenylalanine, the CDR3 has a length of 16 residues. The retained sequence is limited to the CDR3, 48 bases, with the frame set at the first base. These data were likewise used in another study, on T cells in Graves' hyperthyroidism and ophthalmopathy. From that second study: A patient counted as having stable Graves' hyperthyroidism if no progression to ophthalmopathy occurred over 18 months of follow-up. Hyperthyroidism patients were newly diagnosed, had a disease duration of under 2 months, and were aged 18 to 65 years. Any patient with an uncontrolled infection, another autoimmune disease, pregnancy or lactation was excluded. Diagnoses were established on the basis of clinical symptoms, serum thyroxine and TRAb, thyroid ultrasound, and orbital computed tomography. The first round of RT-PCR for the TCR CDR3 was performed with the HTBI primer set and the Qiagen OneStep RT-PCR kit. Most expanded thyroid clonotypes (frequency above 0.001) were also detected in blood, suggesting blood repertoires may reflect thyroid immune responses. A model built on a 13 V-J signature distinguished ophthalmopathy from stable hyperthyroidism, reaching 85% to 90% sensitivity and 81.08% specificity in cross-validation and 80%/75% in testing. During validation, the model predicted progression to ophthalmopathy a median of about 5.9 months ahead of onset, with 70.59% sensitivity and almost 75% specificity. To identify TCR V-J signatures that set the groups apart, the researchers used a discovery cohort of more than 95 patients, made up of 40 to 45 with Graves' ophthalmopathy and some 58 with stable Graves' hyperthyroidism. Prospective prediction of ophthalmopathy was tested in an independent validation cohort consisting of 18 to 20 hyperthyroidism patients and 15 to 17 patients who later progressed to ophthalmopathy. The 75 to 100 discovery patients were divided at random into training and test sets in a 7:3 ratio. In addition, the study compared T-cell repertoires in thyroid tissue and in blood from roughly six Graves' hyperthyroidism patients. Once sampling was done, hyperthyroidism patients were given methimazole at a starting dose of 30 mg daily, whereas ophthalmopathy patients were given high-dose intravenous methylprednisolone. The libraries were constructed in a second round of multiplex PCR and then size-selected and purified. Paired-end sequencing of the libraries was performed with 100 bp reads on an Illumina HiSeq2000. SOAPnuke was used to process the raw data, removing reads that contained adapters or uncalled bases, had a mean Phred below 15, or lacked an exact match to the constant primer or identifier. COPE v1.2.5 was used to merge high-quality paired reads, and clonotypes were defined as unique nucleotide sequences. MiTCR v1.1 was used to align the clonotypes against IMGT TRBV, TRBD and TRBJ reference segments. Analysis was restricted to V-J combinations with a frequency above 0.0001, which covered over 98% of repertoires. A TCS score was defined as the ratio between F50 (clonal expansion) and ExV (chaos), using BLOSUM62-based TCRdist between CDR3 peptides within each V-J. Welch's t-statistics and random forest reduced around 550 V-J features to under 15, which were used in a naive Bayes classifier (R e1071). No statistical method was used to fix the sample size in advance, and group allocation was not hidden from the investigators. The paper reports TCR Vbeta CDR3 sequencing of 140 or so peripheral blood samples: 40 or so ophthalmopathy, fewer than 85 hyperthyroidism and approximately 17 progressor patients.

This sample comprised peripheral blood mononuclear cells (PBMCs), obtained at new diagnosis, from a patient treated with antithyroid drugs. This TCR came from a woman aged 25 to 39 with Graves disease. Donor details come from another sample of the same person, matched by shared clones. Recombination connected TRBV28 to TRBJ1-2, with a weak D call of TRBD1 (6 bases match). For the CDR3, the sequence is CASTPATGKRFYGYTF. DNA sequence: TGTGCCAGCACCCCGGCCACAGGGAAGAGATTCTATGGCTACACCTTC.